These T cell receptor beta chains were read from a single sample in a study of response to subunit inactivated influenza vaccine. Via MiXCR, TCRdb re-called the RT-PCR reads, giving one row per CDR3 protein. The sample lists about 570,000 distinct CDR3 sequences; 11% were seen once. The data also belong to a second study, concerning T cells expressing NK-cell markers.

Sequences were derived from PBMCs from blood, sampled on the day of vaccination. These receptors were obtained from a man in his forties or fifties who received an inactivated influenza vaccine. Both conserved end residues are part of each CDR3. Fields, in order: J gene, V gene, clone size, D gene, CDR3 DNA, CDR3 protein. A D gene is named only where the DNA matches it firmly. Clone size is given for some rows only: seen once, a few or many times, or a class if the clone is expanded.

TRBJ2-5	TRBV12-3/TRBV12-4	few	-	TGTGCCAGCAGTTTAGGCTATCGGGAGACCCAGTACTTC	CASSLGYRETQYF
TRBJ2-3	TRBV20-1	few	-	TGCAGTGCTAGTCGGCCGAGCACAGATACGCAGTATTTT	CSASRPSTDTQYF
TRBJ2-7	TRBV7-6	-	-	TGTGCCAGCAGCTCGACCCTTTGGGGAGAGCAGTACTTC	CASSSTLWGEQYF
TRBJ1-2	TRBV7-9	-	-	TGTGCCAGCAGCTATAAACAGGGCTTCTATGGCTACACCTTC	CASSYKQGFYGYTF
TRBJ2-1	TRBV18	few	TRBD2	TGTGCCAGCTCACCAGGAACCGGACTAGCGGGAGGCTTATGGGTCTTC	CASSPGTGLAGGLWVF
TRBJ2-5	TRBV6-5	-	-	TGTGCCAGCAGTTACTCGATGGGGCGCGGTCAAGAGACCCAGTACTTC	CASSYSMGRGQETQYF
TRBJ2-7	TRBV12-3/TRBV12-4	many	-	TGTGCCAGCATGTTGACTATGGGCGAGCAGTACTTC	CASMLTMGEQYF
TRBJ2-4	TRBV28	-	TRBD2	TGTGCCAGCAGTTTAGAGTCCCTAGCGGAACCGATAGCCAAAAACATTCAGTACTTC	CASSLESLAEPIAKNIQYF
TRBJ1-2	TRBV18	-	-	TGTGCCAGCTCACCACCGTTAACAAAAACGGAGGGCTACACCTTC	CASSPPLTKTEGYTF
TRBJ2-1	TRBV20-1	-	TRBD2	TGCAGTGCCGGGGGGGCTAGCGGGCACAATGAGCAGTTCTTC	CSAGGASGHNEQFF
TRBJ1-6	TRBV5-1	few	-	TGCGCCAGCAGCTTGGGAGGTGCCGAACCCCTCCACTTT	CASSLGGAEPLHF
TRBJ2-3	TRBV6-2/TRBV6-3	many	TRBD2	TGTGCCACGACCGGACTAGCGGCCACAGATACGCAGTATTTT	CATTGLAATDTQYF
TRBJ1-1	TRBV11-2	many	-	TGTGCCAGCAGCCGCCGAATCACGGGGGCAGGGACTATGAACACTGAAGCTTTCTTT	CASSRRITGAGTMNTEAFF
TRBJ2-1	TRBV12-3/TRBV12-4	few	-	TGTGCCAGCAGTTTAGGCGGGGGCGGGCAGTTCTTC	CASSLGGGGQFF
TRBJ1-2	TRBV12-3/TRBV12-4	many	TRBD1	TGTGCCAGCAGTTTAATGCAGGGGGCAAATGGCTACACCTTC	CASSLMQGANGYTF
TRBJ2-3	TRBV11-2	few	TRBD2	TGTGCCAGCAGCTTAATACTAGCGGGGGGGCCGTTCTCAGATACGCAGTATTTT	CASSLILAGGPFSDTQYF